The 19 T cell receptor beta chains below all came from one sample that was sequenced in a study of shared clonotypes between healthy human individuals. Profiling relied on immunoSEQ multiplex PCR, and the TCRdb table lists in-frame clones only, not all of them. The repertoire consists of around 980,000 clones, with more than 75% occurring once and the leading ten covering 0.5% to 0.65%. Sequencing used memory CD4+ T cells from PBMCs. Regarding subset: CD45RA-negative fraction. These receptors all come from a man between 18 and 29 years old in good health. Some clones in this sample may be carry-over from other donors' samples.

The chain joins TRBV11-1 to TRBJ2-7; no definite D call. Trimming took 5 bases from V and 5 from J, leaving 22 bases between them. This CDR3 has 16 residues. Germline assignment: CDR1 SGHAT and CDR2 FQDESV (reference sequence). CDR3 residues: CASSRRRNPTLHEQYF. The CDR3 DNA is TGTGCCAGCAGCCGCAGAAGGAATCCGACCCTCCACGAGCAGTACTTC.

A word on this clone: Other nucleotide sequences from this sample produce the same CDR3. This chain links TRBV28 with TRBJ2-2, with 8 bases matching TRBD2. Germline CDR1 is MDHEN and CDR2 is SYDVKM. J lost 5 bases, V lost 3 bases, and 5 bases had no gene match. The CDR3 is 15 residues long. CDR3 in DNA: TGTGCCAGCAGTTTTCCCGGGGGGGGGACCGGGGAGCTGTTTTTT. This sequence encodes CASSFPGGGTGELFF.

In the case of this clone: Other DNA variants within this sample encode the same CDR3. V and J are TRBV7-9 and TRBJ1-5; D uncertain. Trimming took off 3 bases at V and 0 bases at J, with 9 bases between the two ends. CDR1 is SEHNR, CDR2 FQNEAQ, per germline (reference sequence). CDR3 length: 15 residues. The CDR3 bases are TGTGCCAGCAGCTTTTCGGGGAATAGCAATCAGCCCCAGCATTTT. Protein sequence: CASSFSGNSNQPQHF.

About this clone itself: Other DNA sequences in the same sample also yield this CDR3. This chain joins TRBV7-9 and TRBJ2-2; no firm D call. The ends were cut back, 2 bases at V and 2 bases at J, with 6 bases in the middle. This CDR3 region has 14 residues. Germline V CDR1 and CDR2: SEHNR, FQNEAQ (reference sequence). The CDR3: CASSLLLNTGELFF. In DNA, the CDR3 is TGTGCCAGCAGCTTACTCCTCAACACCGGGGAGCTGTTTTTT. The variable domain in full, completed from reference TRBV7-9 and TRBJ2-2, reads DTGVSQNPRHKITKRGQNVTFRCDPISEHNRLYWYRQTLGQGPEFLTYFQNEAQLEKSRLLSDRFSAERPKGSFSTLEIQRTEQGDSAMYLCASSLLLNTGELFFGEGSRLTVL.

The rearrangement links TRBV5-1 to TRBJ1-2; D is uncertain. This CDR3 is built from 15 residues. V lost 7 bases, J lost 4 bases, and 20 bases lay in between. Germline values: CDR1 SGHRS, CDR2 YFSETQ. The chain's CDR3 is CASSETPGQIYGYTF. The DNA of the CDR3 is TGCGCCAGCTCGGAAACCCCAGGTCAGATCTATGGCTACACCTTC.

V usage is TRBV2 and J usage is TRBJ2-5; 12 nucleotides match TRBD1. Losses at the gene ends were 5 bases for V and 4 bases for J; bases not matched to a gene: 20. There are 20 residues in the CDR3. Looked up from germline, CDR1 is SNHLY and CDR2 is FYNNEI. This CDR3 is CASSSLRDRGHLGVIETQYF. The CDR3 DNA is TGTGCCAGCAGTTCTCTCCGGGACAGGGGGCACCTAGGGGTAATAGAGACCCAGTACTTC.

V gene TRBV7-9 combines with J gene TRBJ2-7; maybe TRBD2 (7 bases). Trimming shortened V by 5 bases and J by 2 bases, and 13 bases separated the two germline ends. The CDR3 totals 14 residues. Germline assignment: CDR1 SEHNR and CDR2 FQNEAQ (reference sequence). CDR3 in amino acids: CASSPQGGTYEQYF. In DNA form, the CDR3 reads TGTGCCAGCAGCCCACAGGGAGGGACCTACGAGCAGTACTTC.

The chain carries TRBV30 and TRBJ2-7; 9 nucleotides agree with TRBD2. CDR3 length equals 13 residues. The germline V gene encodes CDR1 GTSNPN and CDR2 SVGIG (reference sequence). The ends lost 3 bases at V and 5 bases at J; junction bases unmatched: 5. The CDR3 loop is CAWRVAGANEQYF. In DNA form, the CDR3 reads TGTGCCTGGAGGGTAGCGGGAGCTAACGAGCAGTACTTC.

The chain recombines TRBV5-1 with TRBJ2-7; D not resolved. The CDR3 has 13 residues. The V end was cut by 5 bases, the J end by 2 bases, with 11 bases between. Germline loops: CDR1 SGHRS, CDR2 YFSETQ. This chain's CDR3 is CASSYDQTYEQYF. In DNA, the CDR3 is TGCGCCAGCAGTTATGACCAGACCTACGAGCAGTACTTC.

The genes are TRBV4-1 and TRBJ2-5; D is perhaps TRBD2 (5 bases). Germline V gene lookup returns CDR1 MGHRA and CDR2 YSYEKL. The CDR3 is 16 residues long. Trimming removed 1 base from V and 5 bases from J, with 17 bases in between. The CDR3 loop reads CASSQAEAAPWETQYF. In DNA form, the CDR3 reads TGCGCCAGCAGCCAAGCTGAAGCGGCACCGTGGGAGACCCAGTACTTC.

CDR3 coding DNA: TGTGCCACCAGCAGAGATTTTTCCCGGACCCAGTACTTC. Translating gives CATSRDFSRTQYF. This chain uses TRBV15 with TRBJ2-5; D call uncertain. Per the germline V gene, CDR1 is LNHNV and CDR2 is YYDKDF (reference sequence). The germline V and J ends were trimmed by 0 bases and 7 bases, with 9 bases remaining between them. The length of the CDR3 is 13 residues.

The rearrangement joins TRBV11-2 to TRBJ2-2; the D is unclear. The CDR3 has 15 residues. Germline assignment: CDR1 SGHAT and CDR2 FQNNGV. With 0 bases removed from V and 3 bases from J, the gap between germline ends came to 8 bases. In nucleotides, the CDR3 is TGTGCCAGCAGCTTAGAGTACCCCTACACCGGGGAGCTGTTTTTT. Protein sequence: CASSLEYPYTGELFF.

The rearrangement uses TRBV5-5 and TRBJ1-3; D ambiguous. The length of the CDR3 is 12 residues. The V and J ends lost 0 bases and 8 bases respectively, with 6 bases between them. Germline V lookup: CDR1 SGHKS, CDR2 YYEKEE (reference sequence). In nucleotides, the CDR3 is TGTGCCAGCAGCTTGGCCCTTCACACCATATATTTT. It encodes CASSLALHTIYF.

About this clone itself: A read error may account for a junction end that differs from germline. V is TRBV14 and J is TRBJ1-1, with D unclear. The CDR3 is 14 residues long. Germline V gene sequence: CDR1 SGHDN, CDR2 FVKESK. For the CDR3, the DNA is TGTGCCAGCAACCAAGGCGTGGGTTACACTGAAGCTTTCTTT. It specifies CASNQGVGYTEAFF.

The chain employs TRBV6-1 and TRBJ1-3, with unresolved D. The CDR3 runs to 13 residues. Germline CDR1 reads MNHNS; CDR2 reads SASEGT. V was shortened by 2 bases and J by 1 base, with 3 bases between the two germline ends. CDR3 amino acids: CASSESSGNTIYF. The CDR3 DNA sequence: TGTGCCAGCAGTGAATCTTCTGGAAACACCATATATTTT.

The chain joins TRBV4-1 to TRBJ1-2; D gene uncertain. Trimming took off 4 bases at V and 2 bases at J, with 8 bases between the two ends. The CDR3 length is 13 residues. In germline, CDR1 is MGHRA, CDR2 YSYEKL. This CDR3 reads CASSPRENYGYTF. The DNA of the CDR3 is TGCGCCAGCAGCCCGAGGGAGAACTATGGCTACACCTTC.

The rearrangement uses TRBV4-3 and TRBJ2-5; a possible D gene is TRBD2 (6 bases). The germline V and J ends were trimmed by 1 base and 5 bases, with 17 bases remaining between them. The length of the CDR3 is 16 residues. CDR1 is LGHNA, CDR2 YSLEER, per germline. The CDR3 sequence is CASSQGNSGGSETQYF. CDR3 nucleotide sequence: TGCGCCAGCAGCCAAGGGAATAGCGGAGGATCGGAGACCCAGTACTTC.

A note on this clone: With a far larger clone one base away, a read error is the likely cause. The identical CDR3 is also encoded by other nucleotide sequences in the sample. In DNA, the CDR3 is TGTGCCAGCAGTAGCTTACAGGCAGTTAACTACAATGAGCAGTTCTTC. This codes for CASSSLQAVNYNEQFF. The chain is built from TRBV7-2 and TRBJ2-1, with D possibly TRBD1 on 5 matching bases. Germline CDR1 SGHTA, CDR2 FQGNSA. With 6 bases removed from V and 3 bases from J, the gap between germline ends came to 18 bases. There are 16 residues in the CDR3.

The rearrangement links TRBV28 to TRBJ1-5; no definite D call. Germline assignment: CDR1 MDHEN and CDR2 SYDVKM. CDR3 length equals 14 residues. V lost 7 bases and J 3 bases, leaving 13 bases between the germline ends. CDR3 in amino acids: CASTTAGYNQPQHF. DNA of the CDR3: TGTGCCAGCACCACGGCCGGGTACAATCAGCCCCAGCATTTT.